The source of this TCR beta chain is a study of regulatory T cells in long-lasting Graves disease (dated by TCRdb to about 2021). About the study as a whole: Newly diagnosed Graves' disease patients had taken antithyroid drugs for less than 3 months. The study was conducted in China and was registered as a clinical trial. A total of 33 samples underwent TCR sequencing: around 13 from persistent and roughly 20 from newly diagnosed Graves' disease patients. Persistent Graves' disease patients were compared with newly diagnosed Graves' disease patients by peripheral blood TCR sequencing and RNA sequencing.

According to the germline V gene, CDR1 reads MNHEY and CDR2 reads SVGAGI. There are 13 amino acids in the CDR3, from cysteine to phenylalanine inclusive. The kept DNA is CDR3 alone, 39 bases in frame from the first base. V loses 4 bases of germline sequence and J loses 5 bases, and the interval between the two ends is 8 bases. General study outcomes and caveats: Because the primary lesion, thyroid tissue, could not be accessed, the study looked at peripheral blood alone. TRBV28, TRBJ1-2 and TRBJ2-5 were preferentially used in persistent disease, while TRBV20-1 and TRBJ2-1 were favored in newly diagnosed disease. The authors noted that the small sample size was a limitation that may lower accuracy. Persistent patients shared more public clonotypes among themselves (around 3,000) than newly diagnosed patients did (more than 950). Sequencing and analysis were limited to the TCR beta chain. Compared with newly diagnosed patients, patients with persistent Graves' disease had lower TCR Shannon entropy and fewer highly expanded clones, which suggests clonal expansion.

The library was produced with multiplex PCR. For sequencing, an Illumina HiSeq 4000 was employed. CDR3 regions were amplified by Arm-PCR with iRepertoire HTBI primers to construct TCR beta libraries. Before sequencing, the PCR products underwent gel purification. Turning to the authors' computational methods: Gene usage analysis of CDR3 amino acid clonotypes used the roughly 60 TRBV and about 15 TRBJ segments found across samples. COPE and FqMerger were used to merge the filtered high-quality paired reads into contigs. BLAST was used to align contigs to IMGT TRBV, TRBD and TRBJ reference genes, and CDR3 was defined according to IMGT. Highly expanded clones were defined as clonotypes with a frequency above 0.1%. Shannon entropy served as the measure of repertoire diversity, while the Gini coefficient captured V-J evenness. Public clonotypes were defined as clonotypes shared by more than one individual. The public reads were reprocessed in TCRdb via fastp at Q25 and MiXCR, keeping in-frame beta chains. For every CDR3 protein sequence, its rows merge into one entry that carries the most common genes and DNA. What appears here as the V and J calls and clone size reflects TCRdb's work, not the paper's. The sample has 560,000 or so distinct CDR3 sequences on record, 15% to 20% of them singletons. In total, the top ten clones hold about 11% of the sample.

Worth noting for this clonotype: The target of this receptor is not known. Base qualities are not recorded, but no much larger clone differs from it by a single base.

What this sample's time point label stands for: newly diagnosed GD, antithyroid drugs for less than 3 months. For both TCR sequencing and RNA sequencing, RNA was extracted from PBMCs in TRIzol. The diagnosis of Graves' disease followed American Thyroid Association guidelines. Patients were recruited from an endocrinology department in Xi'an, China. Each patient gave 7.5 to 10 milliliters of peripheral blood, collected in an EDTA anticoagulant tube. Ficoll Paque Plus density gradient separation was used to isolate PBMCs, and no further T cell sorting was done. An Agilent 2100 Bioanalyzer and agarose gel were used to assess RNA quality, and a NanoDrop 2000 was used to measure RNA concentration. The same data also contributed to another study, on T cells in Graves' hyperthyroidism and ophthalmopathy. Per the second study: Graves' hyperthyroidism was defined as stable when no progression to ophthalmopathy occurred over 18 months of follow-up. Hyperthyroidism patients were newly diagnosed, had a disease duration of under 2 months, and were aged 18 to 65 years. Patients with uncontrolled infections, other autoimmune diseases, pregnancy or lactation were excluded. Diagnoses were established on the basis of clinical symptoms, serum thyroxine and TRAb, thyroid ultrasound, and orbital computed tomography. A first-round RT-PCR of the TCR CDR3 used the HTBI primer set with the Qiagen OneStep RT-PCR kit. Most expanded thyroid clonotypes (frequency above 0.001) were also detected in blood, suggesting blood repertoires may reflect thyroid immune responses. Ophthalmopathy was separated from stable hyperthyroidism by a 13 V-J signature model, with about 88% sensitivity and around 81% specificity obtained in cross-validation and 80%/75% obtained in testing. In validation, progression to ophthalmopathy was predicted by the model with roughly 69% sensitivity and around 76% specificity, a median of approximately 6.5 months before onset. To identify distinguishing TCR V-J signatures, a discovery cohort of around 98 patients was used, comprising some 45 with Graves' ophthalmopathy and some 60 with stable Graves' hyperthyroidism. Whether ophthalmopathy could be predicted prospectively was tested in an independent validation cohort made up of approximately 19 hyperthyroidism patients plus 17 patients who later progressed to ophthalmopathy. For training and testing, the approximately 92 patients in the discovery cohort were randomly divided in a 7:3 ratio. In several Graves' hyperthyroidism patients, the study also compared T-cell repertoires from thyroid tissue with T-cell repertoires from blood. After blood sampling, hyperthyroidism patients were treated with methimazole at a starting dose of 30 mg daily, and ophthalmopathy patients were treated with high-dose intravenous methylprednisolone. A second multiplex PCR round built the libraries, followed by size selection and purification. The libraries were sequenced on an Illumina HiSeq2000 using paired-end 100 bp reads. SOAPnuke was used to process the raw data, throwing out any read that contained adapters or uncalled bases, had a mean Phred below 15, or lacked an exact constant-primer or identifier match. COPE v1.2.5 was used to merge the high-quality paired reads, and each unique nucleotide sequence was defined as a clonotype. Clonotypes were aligned to IMGT TRBV, TRBD and TRBJ reference segments using MiTCR v1.1. The analysis included only V-J combinations with a frequency above 0.0001, which together covered 98% to 99.2% of the repertoires. A TCS score was defined as the ratio between F50 (clonal expansion) and ExV (chaos), using BLOSUM62-based TCRdist between CDR3 peptides within each V-J. Welch's t-statistics and random forest reduced roughly 500 V-J features to 10 to 15, which were used in a naive Bayes classifier (R e1071). Sample size was not statistically predetermined, and investigators were not blinded to group allocation. The paper describes TCR Vbeta CDR3 sequencing of 135 peripheral blood samples, made up of around 41 ophthalmopathy patients, roughly 80 hyperthyroidism patients and roughly 17 progressor patients.

In this chain, TRBV6-5 is recombined with TRBJ2-2; the D gene lacks a confident call. The starting material was peripheral blood mononuclear cells (PBMCs), obtained at new diagnosis, from a patient treated with antithyroid drugs. The receptor was isolated from a young man with Graves disease. Donor details come from another sample of the same person, matched by shared clones. In nucleotides, the sequence is TGTGCCAGCAGTTTCTTTGAAACCGGGGAGCTGTTTTTT. Its coded protein is CASSFFETGELFF.